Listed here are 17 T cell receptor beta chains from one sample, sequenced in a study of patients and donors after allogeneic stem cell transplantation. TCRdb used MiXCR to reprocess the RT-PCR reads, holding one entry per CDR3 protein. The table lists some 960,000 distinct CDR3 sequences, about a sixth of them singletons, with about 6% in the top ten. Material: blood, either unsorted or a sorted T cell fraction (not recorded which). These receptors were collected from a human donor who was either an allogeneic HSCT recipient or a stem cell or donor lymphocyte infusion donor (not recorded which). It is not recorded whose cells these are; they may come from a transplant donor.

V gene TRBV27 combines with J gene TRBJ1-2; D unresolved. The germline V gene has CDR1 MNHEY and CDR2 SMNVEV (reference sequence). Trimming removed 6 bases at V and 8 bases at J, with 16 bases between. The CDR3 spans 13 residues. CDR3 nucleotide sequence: TGTGCCAGCAGCACCCCCGGGGTTAGAGGCTACACCTTC. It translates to CASSTPGVRGYTF.

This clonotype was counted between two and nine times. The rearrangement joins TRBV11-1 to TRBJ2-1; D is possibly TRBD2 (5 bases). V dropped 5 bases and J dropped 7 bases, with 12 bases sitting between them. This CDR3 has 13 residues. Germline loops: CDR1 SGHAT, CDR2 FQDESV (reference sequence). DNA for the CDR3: TGTGCCAGCAGCAATGGGTTAGCGAATGAGCAGTTCTTC. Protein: CASSNGLANEQFF.

The DNA for the CDR3 is TGCGCCAGCAGCAAGGACGGTGCTAATGAAAAACTGTTTTTT. Translation gives CASSKDGANEKLFF. The chain recombines TRBV5-1 with TRBJ1-4; D is uncertain. V lost 4 bases and J lost 3, with 10 bases in between. The V gene's germline CDR1 is SGHRS and CDR2 YFSETQ. The CDR3 is 14 residues long.

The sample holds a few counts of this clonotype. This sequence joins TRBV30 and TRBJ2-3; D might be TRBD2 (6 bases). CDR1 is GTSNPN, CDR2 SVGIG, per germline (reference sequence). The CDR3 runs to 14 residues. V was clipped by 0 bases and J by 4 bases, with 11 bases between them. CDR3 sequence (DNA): TGTGCCTGGAGTGTACCGGGAGCGGCAGATACGCAGTATTTT. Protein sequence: CAWSVPGAADTQYF.

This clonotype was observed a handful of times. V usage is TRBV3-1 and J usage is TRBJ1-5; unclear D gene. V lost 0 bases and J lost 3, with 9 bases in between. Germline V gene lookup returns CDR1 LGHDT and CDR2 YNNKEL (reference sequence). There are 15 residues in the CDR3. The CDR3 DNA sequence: TGTGCCAGCAGCCAAGATGAAGGGATCAATCAGCCCCAGCATTTT. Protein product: CASSQDEGINQPQHF.

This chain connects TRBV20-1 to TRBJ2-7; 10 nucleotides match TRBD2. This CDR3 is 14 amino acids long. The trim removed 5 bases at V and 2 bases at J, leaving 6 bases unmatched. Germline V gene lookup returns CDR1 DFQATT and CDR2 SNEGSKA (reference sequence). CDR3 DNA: TGCAGTGCTGGCCCGGGACTAGCGACCTACGAGCAGTACTTC. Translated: CSAGPGLATYEQYF.

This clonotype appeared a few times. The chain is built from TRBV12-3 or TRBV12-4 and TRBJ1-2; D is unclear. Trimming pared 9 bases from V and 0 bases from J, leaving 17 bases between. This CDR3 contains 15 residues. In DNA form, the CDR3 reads TGTGCCAGTGTCCGGGGAGTTACCTCTAACTATGGCTACACCTTC. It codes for CASVRGVTSNYGYTF.

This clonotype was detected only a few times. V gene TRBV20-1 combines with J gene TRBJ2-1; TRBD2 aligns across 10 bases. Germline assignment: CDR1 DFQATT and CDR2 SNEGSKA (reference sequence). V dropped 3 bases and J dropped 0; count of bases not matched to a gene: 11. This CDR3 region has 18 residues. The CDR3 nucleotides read TGCAGTGCTAGGGGGCCGCGACTAGCGGGCAACTCCTACAATGAGCAGTTCTTC. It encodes CSARGPRLAGNSYNEQFF.

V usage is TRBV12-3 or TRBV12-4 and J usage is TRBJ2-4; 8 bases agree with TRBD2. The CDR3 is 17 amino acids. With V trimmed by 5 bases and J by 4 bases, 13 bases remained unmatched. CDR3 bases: TGTGCCAGCAGTCCCCCGGGACCCCGGGGGGGAAAAAACATTCAGTACTTC. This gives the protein CASSPPGPRGGKNIQYF.

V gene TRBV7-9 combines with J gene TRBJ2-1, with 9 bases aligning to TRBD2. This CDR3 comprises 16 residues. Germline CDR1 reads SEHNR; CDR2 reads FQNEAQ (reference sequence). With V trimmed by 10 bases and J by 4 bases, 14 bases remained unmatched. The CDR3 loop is CAIPPVGAGGYNEQFF. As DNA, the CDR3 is TGTGCCATCCCCCCGGTCGGGGCGGGAGGGTACAATGAGCAGTTCTTC.

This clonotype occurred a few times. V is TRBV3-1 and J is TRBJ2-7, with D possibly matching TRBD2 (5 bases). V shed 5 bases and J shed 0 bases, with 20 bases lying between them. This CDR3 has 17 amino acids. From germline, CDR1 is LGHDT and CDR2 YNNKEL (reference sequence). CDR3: CASSGGRMGESSYEQYF. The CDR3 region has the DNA TGTGCCAGCAGCGGAGGTCGAATGGGCGAAAGCTCCTACGAGCAGTACTTC.

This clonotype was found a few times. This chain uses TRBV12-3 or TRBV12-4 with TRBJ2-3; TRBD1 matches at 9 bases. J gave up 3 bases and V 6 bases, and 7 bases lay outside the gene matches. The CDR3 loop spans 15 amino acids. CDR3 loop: CASSPAGTGTDTQYF. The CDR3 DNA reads TGTGCCAGCAGCCCCGCGGGGACAGGGACAGATACGCAGTATTTT.

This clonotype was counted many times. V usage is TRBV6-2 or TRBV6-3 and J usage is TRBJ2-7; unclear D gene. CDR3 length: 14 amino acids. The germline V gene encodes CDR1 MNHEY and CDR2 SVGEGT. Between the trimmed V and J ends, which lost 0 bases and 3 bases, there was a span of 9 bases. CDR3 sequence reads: CASSYSRVSYEQYF. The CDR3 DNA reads TGTGCCAGCAGTTACTCGAGAGTCAGCTACGAGCAGTACTTC.

The CDR3 sequence is CASSQGQGPDNEQFF. The CDR3 nucleotides are TGTGCCAGCAGCCAGGGACAGGGTCCTGACAATGAGCAGTTCTTC. The V and J genes are TRBV4-2 and TRBJ2-1, with 9 nucleotides matching TRBD1. V dropped 3 bases and J dropped 5; count of bases not matched to a gene: 5. The CDR3 is 15 residues long. Germline assignment: CDR1 LGHNA and CDR2 YNFKEQ.

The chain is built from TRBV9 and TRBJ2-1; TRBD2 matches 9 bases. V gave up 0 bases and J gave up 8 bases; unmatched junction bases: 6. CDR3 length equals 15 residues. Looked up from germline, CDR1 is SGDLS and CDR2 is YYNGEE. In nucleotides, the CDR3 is TGTGCCAGCAGCGTAGCCGCGGGGGGGCTCGATGAGCAGTTCTTC. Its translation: CASSVAAGGLDEQFF. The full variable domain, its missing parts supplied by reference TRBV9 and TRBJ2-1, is DSGVTQTPKHLITATGQRVTLRCSPRSGDLSVYWYQQSLDQGLQFLIQYYNGEERAKGNILERFSAQQFPDLHSELNLSSLELGDSALYFCASSVAAGGLDEQFFGPGTRLTVL.

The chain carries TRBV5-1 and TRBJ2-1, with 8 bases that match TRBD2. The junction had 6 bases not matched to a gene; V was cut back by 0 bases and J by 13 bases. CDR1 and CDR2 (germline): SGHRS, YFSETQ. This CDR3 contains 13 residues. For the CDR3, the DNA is TGCGCCAGCAGCTTGGGTGTCGGGGGGGGTCAGTTCTTC. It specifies CASSLGVGGGQFF.

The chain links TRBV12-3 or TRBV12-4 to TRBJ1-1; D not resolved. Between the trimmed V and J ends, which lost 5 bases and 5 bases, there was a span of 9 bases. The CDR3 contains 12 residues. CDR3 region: CASSRRETEAFF. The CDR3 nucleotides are TGTGCCAGCAGTCGGAGGGAGACTGAAGCTTTCTTT.